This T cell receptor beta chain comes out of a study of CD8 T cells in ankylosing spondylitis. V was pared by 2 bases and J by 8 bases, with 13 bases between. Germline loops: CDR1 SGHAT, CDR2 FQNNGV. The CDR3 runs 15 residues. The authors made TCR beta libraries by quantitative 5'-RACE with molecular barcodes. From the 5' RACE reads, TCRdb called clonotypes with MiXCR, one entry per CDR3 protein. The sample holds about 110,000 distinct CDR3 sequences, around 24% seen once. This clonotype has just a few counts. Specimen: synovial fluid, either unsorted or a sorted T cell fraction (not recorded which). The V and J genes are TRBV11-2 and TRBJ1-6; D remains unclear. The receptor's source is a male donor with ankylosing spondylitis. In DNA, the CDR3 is TGTGCCAGCAGCTTATTAACTGGACGGGATTCACCCCTCCACTTT. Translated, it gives CASSLLTGRDSPLHF.